This entry concerns a single TCR beta chain. Its antigen is currently unknown. Sequencing was performed with immunoSEQ multiplex PCR; in TCRdb, only in-frame clones are kept and a portion is missing. The repertoire holds approximately 15,000 clones, with around four fifths as singletons. Germline assignment: CDR1 SGHNT and CDR2 YYREEE (reference sequence). V was trimmed by 2 bases and J by 2 bases, leaving 18 bases between them. The CDR3 has 17 amino acids. The data are from a study of EBV T-cell therapy then PD-1 blockade in nasopharyngeal carcinoma. Treatment indicated: AdE1-LMPpoly-expanded autologous EBV-specific T-cell therapy followed by anti-PD-1 nivolumab.

The source material was CD8+ T cells from blood, sampled at roughly day 110 from a patient whose treatment included autologous EBV-specific T cells and nivolumab. This TCR derives from a man in his forties or fifties with nasopharyngeal carcinoma. The chain is built from TRBV5-4 and TRBJ2-3, with D maybe TRBD1 (6 bases). The CDR3 DNA is TGTGCCAGCAGCTTTCCGACAGGTACTTCTATCACAGATACGCAGTATTTT. It specifies CASSFPTGTSITDTQYF.